The text below deals with one T cell receptor (beta chain). Profiling relied on immunoSEQ multiplex PCR, and the TCRdb table lists in-frame clones only, not all of them. The sample has 65,000 to 80,000 clones, roughly 90% seen once. This specimen belongs to a study of control samples from healthy donors and cancer patients. With 3 bases removed from V and 7 bases from J, the gap between germline ends came to 7 bases. The length of the CDR3 is 12 residues. Sequenced: PBMCs. This clonotype originated in a woman aged 55-75 years with head and neck cancer. The rearrangement uses TRBV12-3 or TRBV12-4 and TRBJ2-1; no definite D call. The CDR3 DNA sequence: TGTGCCAGCAGTTTCGGTGGGAATGAGCAGTTCTTC. It yields the protein CASSFGGNEQFF.